This TCR beta chain was sequenced for a study of blood T cell repertoires in COVID-19. The authors' processing: Nucleated cell counts were estimated from reference gene primer amplification. Assay: immunoSEQ multiplex PCR; the TCRdb copy retains only in-frame clones and omits some. That table furnishes V, J and clone size, whereas the DNA furnished D and trimming. This sample carries 95,000 to 100,000 clones, over 75% of them seen once, and the ten largest clones take 11%. The germline V gene encodes CDR1 LNHDA and CDR2 SQIVND (reference sequence). Trimming removed 6 bases from V and 2 bases from J; junction bases left unmatched: 7. CDR3 length: 15 residues.

The source material was peripheral blood. The chain combines TRBV19 with TRBJ2-3; 8 nucleotides line up with TRBD2. This sequence originates from a woman aged 25 to 39 with acute or convalescent COVID-19. CDR3 DNA sequence: TGTGCCAGTAGGGGACTAGGGGCACTCACAGATACGCAGTATTTT. This codes for CASRGLGALTDTQYF.